This TCR beta chain was recorded in a study of blood T cells in healthy people across ages. Looked up from germline, CDR1 is LNHNV and CDR2 is YYDKDF (reference sequence). V was clipped by 1 base and J by 5 bases; unmatched bases: 10. This CDR3 comprises 17 residues. A J-beta primer mix and a sample-barcoded 5' primer were used in a second PCR of about 7 to 12 cycles. TCRdb recomputed calls from the 5' RACE reads with MiXCR, one row per CDR3 protein. The sample lists 700,000 to 900,000 distinct CDR3 sequences; around a quarter were seen once. This same sample was also part of a study on T cells of mothers and their children. That publication notes: A few healthy Caucasian mothers, along with their six children, were the donors. Sample barcodes plus 2-4 random nucleotides came from the M1S primer.

The rearrangement uses TRBV15 and TRBJ2-5; 10 bases are shared with TRBD1. The sequencing sample was made of blood. The source of this sequence is a boy younger than 18 in good health. For the CDR3, the DNA is TGTGCCACCAGCAGAGCAAGGGGACAGGGGTCCCTCGAGACCCAGTACTTC. As protein: CATSRARGQGSLETQYF.